These 15 T cell receptor beta chains came from one sample sequenced in a study of CD8 T cells in Susac syndrome. Random-hexamer reverse transcription was applied to roughly 0.5 to 1 ug RNA. TCRdb reprocessed the immunoSEQ multiplex PCR reads via MiXCR and lists one record per CDR3 protein. Of about 130,000 distinct CDR3 sequences listed, about 95% are singletons. Material: CD4+ T cells from PBMCs. The receptor source for this set is a human donor in good health.

The V and J genes are TRBV10-3 and TRBJ2-1; 8 nucleotides align to TRBD1. The ends lost 2 bases at V and 9 bases at J; junction bases unmatched: 3. From germline, CDR1 is ENHRY and CDR2 SYGVKD. The CDR3 runs to 13 residues. CDR3 DNA: TGTGCCATCAGTGAGCCGACAGGGGTTGAGCAGTTCTTC. Protein: CAISEPTGVEQFF.

The chain uses TRBV29-1 and TRBJ2-3; weak D call: TRBD1 (5 bases). Germline V gives CDR1 SQVTM, CDR2 ANQGSEA. This CDR3 is built from 13 residues. V lost 3 bases and J lost 2, with 9 bases in between. CDR3 residues: CSVEVRVTDTQYF. CDR3 nucleotides: TGCAGCGTTGAGGTCAGGGTCACAGATACGCAGTATTTT.

This chain connects TRBV19 to TRBJ1-5; 7 positions match TRBD1. CDR3 size: 17 residues. With 3 bases clipped from V and 0 bases from J, the junction kept 8 bases outside the gene matches. The germline V gene has CDR1 LNHDA and CDR2 SQIVND (reference sequence). CDR3 protein: CASSMRQGSYSNQPQHF. As DNA, the CDR3 is TGTGCCAGTAGTATGAGACAGGGCTCTTATAGCAATCAGCCCCAGCATTTT. Looking up the rest from reference TRBV19 and TRBJ1-5 gives the full variable domain: DGGITQSPKYLFRKEGQNVTLSCEQNLNHDAMYWYRQDPGQGLRLIYYSQIVNDFQKGDIAEGYSVSREKKESFPLTVTSAQKNPTAFYLCASSMRQGSYSNQPQHFGDGTRLSIL.

V is TRBV28 and J is TRBJ2-6, with TRBD1 matching over 8 bases. Germline CDR1 MDHEN, CDR2 SYDVKM. J lost 2 bases, V lost 5 bases, and 8 bases had no gene match. The length of the CDR3 is 17 residues. CDR3 sequence: CASSSLPTGAGANVLTF. The CDR3 nucleotides are TGTGCCAGCAGTAGCCTCCCGACAGGGGCTGGGGCCAACGTCCTGACTTTC.

In its sample, this clonotype was seen once. The chain combines TRBV12-3 or TRBV12-4 with TRBJ1-1, with no clear D. There are 13 residues in the CDR3. V was shortened by 10 bases and J by 1 base, with 13 bases between the two germline ends. CDR3 residues: CANVPGSNTEAFF. In DNA, the CDR3 is TGTGCCAACGTCCCTGGCTCGAACACTGAAGCTTTCTTT.

The J gene is TRBJ1-1, the V gene TRBV30; D uncertain. Per germline, CDR1 GTSNPN and CDR2 SVGIG (reference sequence). The CDR3 sequence is 15 residues long. V was clipped by 3 bases and J by 6 bases, with 20 bases between them. CDR3 in amino acids: CAWSGKIGDKSEAFF. The CDR3 DNA is TGTGCCTGGAGCGGTAAAATCGGTGACAAATCTGAAGCTTTCTTT.

V gene TRBV7-2 combines with J gene TRBJ2-3; the match to TRBD2 covers 8 bases. This CDR3 has 18 residues. The germline gives CDR1 SGHTA, CDR2 FQGNSA. V was clipped by 5 bases and J by 4 bases; unmatched bases: 17. The CDR3 bases are TGTGCCAGCAGCGTCACCCGAGCGGGGGCAGGGTCTTCAGATACGCAGTATTTT. It encodes CASSVTRAGAGSSDTQYF.

The rearrangement uses TRBV28 and TRBJ2-2, with D hard to call. Germline V lookup: CDR1 MDHEN, CDR2 SYDVKM. This CDR3 region has 12 residues. V dropped 7 bases and J dropped 6 bases, with 9 bases sitting between them. In DNA form, the CDR3 reads TGTGCCAGCACGCAACCCCCCGGGGAGCTGTTTTTT. It translates to CASTQPPGELFF. Variable domain in full (rest from reference TRBV28 and TRBJ2-2): DVKVTQSSRYLVKRTGEKVFLECVQDMDHENMFWYRQDPGLGLRLIYFSYDVKMKEKGDIPEGYSVSREKKERFSLILESASTNQTSMYLCASTQPPGELFFGEGSRLTVL.

The chain couples TRBV19 to TRBJ2-2, with a possible D match to TRBD1 (6 bases). The CDR3 sequence is 13 residues long. The germline gives CDR1 LNHDA, CDR2 SQIVND (reference sequence). The germline V and J ends were trimmed by 11 bases and 1 base, with 11 bases remaining between them. The CDR3 nucleotides are TGTGCCTCCCAGGACAGGAACACCGGGGAGCTGTTTTTT. It translates to CASQDRNTGELFF.

This rearrangement joins TRBV7-2 to TRBJ1-5, with D maybe TRBD1 (5 bases). This CDR3 spans 13 amino acids. Germline CDR1 reads SGHTA; CDR2 reads FQGNSA. The V gene lost 4 bases and the J gene lost 5 bases, with 9 bases spanning the gap. The CDR3 sequence: CASSYRLDQPQHF. The DNA of the CDR3 is TGTGCCAGCAGCTACAGGTTAGATCAGCCCCAGCATTTT.

This chain uses TRBV14 with TRBJ2-7, with D maybe TRBD1 (5 bases). V was shortened by 0 bases and J by 3 bases, with 12 bases between the two germline ends. CDR1 and CDR2 from the germline V gene are SGHDN and FVKESK. The CDR3 length is 15 residues. The DNA for the CDR3 is TGTGCCAGCAGCCAAGATCTGGGGCGCAGCTACGAGCAGTACTTC. Its translation: CASSQDLGRSYEQYF.

This chain connects TRBV5-4 to TRBJ2-5, with 9 bases aligning to TRBD2. Losses at the gene ends were 2 bases for V and 2 bases for J; bases not matched to a gene: 7. The CDR3 has 16 residues. CDR1 is SGHNT, CDR2 YYREEE, per germline (reference sequence). The CDR3 reads CASSLYLAGIQETQYF. In nucleotides, the CDR3 is TGTGCCAGCAGCTTATATCTAGCGGGGATACAAGAGACCCAGTACTTC.

This rearrangement joins TRBV18 to TRBJ2-5, with D maybe TRBD1 (6 bases). The CDR3 consists of 15 residues. Per the germline V gene, CDR1 is KGHSH and CDR2 is LQKENI. V was shortened by 6 bases and J by 1 base, with 15 bases between the two germline ends. For the CDR3, the DNA is TGTGCCAGCTCCTCACAGGACAGACCCCAAGAGACCCAGTACTTC. It translates to CASSSQDRPQETQYF. Full variable domain (outside the CDR3, taken from reference TRBV18 and TRBJ2-5): NAGVMQNPRHLVRRRGQEARLRCSPMKGHSHVYWYRQLPEEGLKFMVYLQKENIIDESGMPKERFSAEFPKEGPSILRIQQVVRGDSAAYFCASSSQDRPQETQYFGPGTRLLVL.

V and J are TRBV5-1 and TRBJ2-1; D remains ambiguous. The V gene lost 2 bases and the J gene lost 4 bases, with 13 bases spanning the gap. The CDR3 has 15 amino acids. Germline values: CDR1 SGHRS, CDR2 YFSETQ. The CDR3 is CASSFQDPGYNEQFF. CDR3 DNA sequence: TGCGCCAGCAGCTTCCAGGACCCTGGGTACAATGAGCAGTTCTTC.

This clonotype occurred once. This rearrangement joins TRBV4-2 to TRBJ2-4; no reliable D call. Germline V CDR1 and CDR2: LGHNA, YNFKEQ. Trimming removed 1 base from V and 5 bases from J, with 9 bases in between. The CDR3 spans 14 residues. The CDR3 sequence: CASSQGSVQNIQYF. CDR3 in DNA: TGTGCCAGCAGCCAAGGATCAGTGCAAAACATTCAGTACTTC.